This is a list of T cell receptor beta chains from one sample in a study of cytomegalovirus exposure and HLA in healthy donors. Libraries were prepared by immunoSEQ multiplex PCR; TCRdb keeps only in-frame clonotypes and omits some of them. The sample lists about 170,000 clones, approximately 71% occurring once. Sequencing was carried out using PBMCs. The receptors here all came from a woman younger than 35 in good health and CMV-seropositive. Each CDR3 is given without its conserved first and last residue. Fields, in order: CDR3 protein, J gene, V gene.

ASSTRGTENTEAF | TRBJ1-1 | TRBV9
SVGTGVENGYT | TRBJ1-2 | TRBV29-1
AWSVVRQRQGGKGGTEAF | TRBJ1-1 | TRBV30
AISTDRGGNQPQH | TRBJ1-5 | TRBV10-3
ASSQVPRAAVNEQF | TRBJ2-1 | TRBV4-3
ASSPEQGTDAY | TRBJ2-3 | TRBV7-2
ASSEWGHGEKLF | TRBJ1-4 | TRBV9
ARSLTRDRDLLSDTEAF | TRBJ1-1 | TRBV5-3
ASSASGGATDTQY | TRBJ2-3 | TRBV6-4
ASMTPGQGSHEQY | TRBJ2-7 | TRBV27
ASSLDRSRNTEAF | TRBJ1-1 | TRBV11-1
ASSPRLAGRGEQF | TRBJ2-1 | TRBV7-2
ASSIVGGGSSYNEQF | TRBJ2-1 | TRBV19
ASSQGLVDTQY | TRBJ2-3 | TRBV4-3
ASSVGQGSEKLF | TRBJ1-4 | TRBV9
ASSRGGALYNEQF | TRBJ2-1 | TRBV5-4
ASRGTGSYEQY | TRBJ2-7 | TRBV6-1
ASNRRRYEQY | TRBJ2-7 | TRBV28
ASSSWTAVDSYEQY | . | TRBV11-1
ASGDGRVSTDTQY | TRBJ2-3 | TRBV12-5
ASSPPGRVYEQY | TRBJ2-7 | TRBV7-2
ASSPGTLNTEAF | TRBJ1-1 | TRBV7-9
ASSLRGGRRANTIY | TRBJ1-3 | TRBV28
ASSRQGNTEAF | TRBJ1-1 | TRBV19
ASSSAGSSYGYT | TRBJ1-2 | TRBV28
ASSVMLPGQGTAYEQY | TRBJ2-7 | TRBV2
ASIQGVIRNTEAF | TRBJ1-1 | TRBV6-6
ASSPRAGSNTGELF | TRBJ2-2 | TRBV5-1
SASTEPAYT | TRBJ1-2 | TRBV20-1
ASSTSTGPYEQY | TRBJ2-7 | TRBV19
ASTPGGGLNLYEQY | TRBJ2-7 | TRBV5-6
ASSIGSGGGNQPQH | TRBJ1-5 | TRBV19
ASSDSSGNTIY | TRBJ1-3 | TRBV6-5
ASSLEGQFSNQPQH | TRBJ1-5 | TRBV7-8
ASSQDSGRVGTGELF | TRBJ2-2 | TRBV4-3
ASSPRTSGGPKPYNEQF | TRBJ2-1 | TRBV27
ASSPGTGWRNYGYT | TRBJ1-2 | TRBV27
ASSERATYEQY | TRBJ2-7 | TRBV5-6
ASSEQGQGGYEQY | TRBJ2-7 | TRBV10-2
ASSKARVRELREQY | TRBJ2-7 | TRBV21-1
ASEKSQGGNLNTEAF | TRBJ1-1 | TRBV10-3
ASSLVGQGYTEAF | TRBJ1-1 | TRBV7-2
ASSLGAGGTEAF | TRBJ1-1 | TRBV5-1
ASSPGAGANNEQF | TRBJ2-1 | TRBV18
ASRRREEQF | TRBJ2-1 | TRBV5-6
ASLVPNSETQY | TRBJ2-5 | TRBV28
ASRTGTGPYEQY | TRBJ2-7 | TRBV6-5
ASSRDTSRPQY | TRBJ2-5 | TRBV7-3
ASSERGSRNYGYT | TRBJ1-2 | TRBV6-1
AISEYGVVGYT | TRBJ1-2 | TRBV10-3
ASSLDRGRNTEAF | TRBJ1-1 | TRBV5-1
ASSFTTYEQY | TRBJ2-7 | TRBV7-2